One and the same sample provided the 24 T cell receptor beta chains below, sequenced in a study of shared clonotypes between healthy human individuals. Only in-frame clones appear in the TCRdb table, and some are missing; sequencing was by immunoSEQ multiplex PCR. This sample has 850,000 to 1,200,000 clones, with approximately 70% found just once. Sequenced sample: memory CD4+ T cells sorted from blood. As to subset: CD45RA-negative fraction. Every receptor here comes from a man between 18 and 35 years old in good health.

The chain joins TRBV30 to TRBJ1-5; the match to TRBD1 covers 7 bases. The germline CDR1 and CDR2 sequences are GTSNPN and SVGIG (reference sequence). The CDR3 loop spans 15 amino acids. V lost 5 bases, J lost 4 bases, and 11 bases stayed unmatched. The DNA for the CDR3 is TGTGCCTGGGCCACCAGGGACAGCTTAAATCAGCCCCAGCATTTT. It codes for CAWATRDSLNQPQHF. The variable domain in full, completed from reference TRBV30 and TRBJ1-5, reads SQTIHQWPATLVQPVGSPLSLECTVEGTSNPNLYWYRQAAGRGLQLLFYSVGIGQISSEVPQNLSASRPQDRQFILSSKKLLLSDSGFYLCAWATRDSLNQPQHFGDGTRLSIL.

This rearrangement joins TRBV6-5 to TRBJ1-1; D remains ambiguous. The CDR3 consists of 13 residues. V was trimmed by 8 bases and J by 4 bases, leaving 14 bases between them. In germline, CDR1 is MNHEY, CDR2 SVGAGI. CDR3 nucleotide sequence: TGTGCCAGCTCCCTGGAGTGGGGCACTGAAGCTTTCTTT. It encodes CASSLEWGTEAFF.

This clone appeared a few times. The chain is built from TRBV18 and TRBJ1-3, with 7 bases aligning to TRBD1. Trimming at V came to 6 bases and at J to 4 bases, leaving 0 bases not matched to a gene. This CDR3 is built from 12 residues. Germline V gene data show CDR1 as KGHSH and CDR2 as LQKENI. CDR3 sequence: CASSGQGNTIYF. CDR3 sequence (DNA): TGTGCCAGCTCGGGACAGGGAAACACCATATATTTT.

The chain employs TRBV19 and TRBJ2-7; TRBD2 aligns across 9 bases. The CDR3 consists of 17 residues. V lost 2 bases to trimming and J lost 5 bases; unmatched junction nucleotides: 13. The germline V gene encodes CDR1 LNHDA and CDR2 SQIVND (reference sequence). DNA of the CDR3: TGTGCCAGTAGTATAATAGCTAGCGGGGTGATCGGGAACGAGCAGTACTTC. This encodes CASSIIASGVIGNEQYF.

The chain has TRBV7-8 and TRBJ1-1; D may be TRBD1 (5 bases). V lost 2 bases, J lost 5 bases, and 24 bases lay in between. The CDR3 spans 18 residues. Germline CDR1 reads SGHVS; CDR2 reads FQNEAQ. The CDR3 DNA reads as TGTGCCAGCAGCTTAATCCGGCAGGGAAGAGGCTCCTTAACTGAAGCTTTCTTT. Protein sequence: CASSLIRQGRGSLTEAFF.

This clone has more than one count but fewer than ten. The chain is built from TRBV4-1 and TRBJ2-5; D assignment may be TRBD1 or TRBD2 (5 bases each). Germline-derived CDR1 and CDR2 are MGHRA and YSYEKL. The CDR3 sequence is 13 residues long. V lost 5 bases and J lost 1, with 8 bases in between. Here the CDR3 DNA reads TGCGCCAGCAGCACCGGGACCCAAGAGACCCAGTACTTC. Its translation: CASSTGTQETQYF.

The CDR3 nucleotides read TGTGCCAGCAGCCAAGGTACGGGACTAGCGGGGGCAGAGACCCAGTACTTC. Translation gives CASSQGTGLAGAETQYF. J is TRBJ2-5 and V is TRBV4-2; 14 nucleotides agree with TRBD2. CDR3 length equals 17 residues. V gave up 1 base and J gave up 4 bases; unmatched junction bases: 5. Looked up from germline, CDR1 is LGHNA and CDR2 is YNFKEQ.

The chain combines TRBV5-6 with TRBJ2-7; D not resolved. Trimming shortened V by 2 bases and J by 0 bases, and 12 bases separated the two germline ends. The germline CDR1 and CDR2 sequences are SGHDT and YYEEEE. This CDR3 region has 15 residues. DNA of the CDR3: TGTGCCAGCAGCTTCGGGCGGAGTAGCTCCTACGAGCAGTACTTC. Its translation is CASSFGRSSSYEQYF. The variable domain in full, with the rest retrieved from reference TRBV5-6 and TRBJ2-7, is DAGVTQSPTHLIKTRGQQVTLRCSPKSGHDTVSWYQQALGQGPQFIFQYYEEEERQRGNFPDRFSGHQFPNYSSELNVNALLLGDSALYLCASSFGRSSSYEQYFGPGTRLTVT.

This clone has only one observation. V usage is TRBV30 and J usage is TRBJ1-2; TRBD1 aligns across 7 bases. Germline CDR1 is GTSNPN and CDR2 is SVGIG (reference sequence). J gave up 4 bases and V 2 bases, and 7 bases lay outside the gene matches. The CDR3 spans 14 residues. The CDR3 region has the DNA TGTGCCTGGAGTACAGGGGCCTTTCCCTATGGCTACACCTTC. Translating it yields CAWSTGAFPYGYTF. The variable domain in full, completed from reference TRBV30 and TRBJ1-2, reads SQTIHQWPATLVQPVGSPLSLECTVEGTSNPNLYWYRQAAGRGLQLLFYSVGIGQISSEVPQNLSASRPQDRQFILSSKKLLLSDSGFYLCAWSTGAFPYGYTFGSGTRLTVV.

In this sample, this clone turned up once. The rearrangement joins TRBV30 to TRBJ2-3, with 12 bases that match TRBD2. CDR1 is GTSNPN and CDR2 is SVGIG in the germline V gene (reference sequence). V was clipped by 6 bases and J by 1 base; unmatched bases: 2. This CDR3 contains 14 residues. Here the CDR3 DNA reads TGTGCCTGTCGGACTAGCGGGGGCACAGATACGCAGTATTTT. Its protein is CACRTSGGTDTQYF.

This clone has a count of ten or more. V and J are TRBV21-1 and TRBJ2-7; the table's D call, TRBD1, was not checked against the DNA. TRBV21-1 is a pseudogene locus. The CDR3 consists of 12 residues. The DNA of the CDR3 is TGTGCCAGCTATAACAGGGATGCCGAGCAGTACTTC. It translates to CASYNRDAEQYF.

The V call is TRBV5-1, the J call TRBJ2-3; the match to TRBD1 covers 9 bases. The CDR3 extends over 16 amino acids. The germline CDR1 and CDR2 sequences are SGHRS and YFSETQ. Losses at the gene ends were 3 bases for V and 0 bases for J; bases not matched to a gene: 5. CDR3 sequence: CASSYGQGTSTDTQYF. Written as DNA, the CDR3 is TGCGCCAGCAGCTACGGACAGGGGACTAGCACAGATACGCAGTATTTT.

The chain uses TRBV19 and TRBJ2-7; D unresolved. CDR1 LNHDA and CDR2 SQIVND come from the germline V gene (reference sequence). This CDR3 is 15 amino acids long. The V end was cut by 3 bases, the J end by 2 bases, with 14 bases between. The CDR3 sequence is CASSIDSGRTYEQYF. For the CDR3, the DNA is TGTGCCAGTAGTATTGATTCCGGAAGGACCTACGAGCAGTACTTC.

The V and J genes are TRBV5-5 and TRBJ2-5; TRBD2 matches at 11 bases. This CDR3 is built from 15 residues. Trimming took 4 bases from V and 7 from J; bases not matched to a gene: 9. Germline V CDR1 and CDR2: SGHKS, YYEKEE (reference sequence). CDR3 residues: CASSTLAGGRGTQYF. In DNA form, the CDR3 reads TGTGCCAGCAGCACCCTAGCGGGGGGCCGCGGGACCCAGTACTTC.

The chain couples TRBV5-1 to TRBJ1-4; possibly TRBD1 for D (6 bases). The CDR3 sequence is 16 residues long. Trimming stripped 2 bases from V and 0 bases from J, with 11 bases between. CDR1 is SGHRS and CDR2 is YFSETQ in the germline V gene. The CDR3 bases are TGCGCCAGCAGCTTCGGGGGCTTATCAACTAATGAAAAACTGTTTTTT. It is translated as CASSFGGLSTNEKLFF.

This clone was picked up a small number of times. The gene calls are TRBV7-9 and TRBJ1-2, with D possibly TRBD1 on 5 matching bases. V was shortened by 5 bases and J by 8 bases, with 9 bases between the two germline ends. CDR3 length equals 11 residues. Germline V gene lookup returns CDR1 SEHNR and CDR2 FQNEAQ (reference sequence). The CDR3: CASSPGYGYTF. As DNA, the CDR3 is TGTGCCAGCAGCCCAGGGTACGGCTACACCTTC.

The chain carries TRBV18 and TRBJ2-7; 11 nucleotides align to TRBD2. Germline CDR1 and CDR2: KGHSH and LQKENI. V trimming: 3 bases; J trimming: 3 bases; junction bases outside the gene matches: 4. CDR3 length: 15 amino acids. In nucleotides, the CDR3 is TGTGCCAGCTCACCCGGGACTAGCGGTCTCTACGAGCAGTACTTC. It yields the protein CASSPGTSGLYEQYF.

This clone was detected a few times. The V and J genes are TRBV2 and TRBJ1-6; D perhaps matches TRBD1 (5 bases). Trimming took off 7 bases at V and 8 bases at J, with 15 bases between the two ends. Germline V lookup: CDR1 SNHLY, CDR2 FYNNEI. CDR3 length: 14 residues. In DNA, the CDR3 is TGTGCCAGCAATCCAGGGTACCGTTATTCACCCCTCCACTTT. This gives the protein CASNPGYRYSPLHF.

As regards this clone: The sample carries other DNA sequences with the same CDR3. The genes are TRBV30 and TRBJ1-2; maybe TRBD1 (5 bases). The V end was cut by 4 bases, the J end by 1 base, with 7 bases between. This CDR3 comprises 12 residues. Germline values: CDR1 GTSNPN, CDR2 SVGIG (reference sequence). The CDR3 loop is CAWNRFNYGYTF. The CDR3 DNA sequence: TGTGCCTGGAACAGGTTTAACTATGGCTACACCTTC.

This sequence joins TRBV28 and TRBJ1-2; D is unresolved. The V end lost 5 bases, the J end lost 8 bases, and 18 bases lay between the germline ends. The CDR3 contains 14 residues. Germline values: CDR1 MDHEN, CDR2 SYDVKM. The CDR3, as DNA: TGTGCCAGCAGTCCCGTTCTAATCTTGGGGGGCTACACCTTC. Residues: CASSPVLILGGYTF.

The rearrangement joins TRBV4-3 to TRBJ2-4; possible D gene TRBD1, 6 bases. The V and J ends lost 0 bases and 0 bases respectively, with 12 bases between them. This CDR3 has 17 residues. Germline values: CDR1 LGHNA, CDR2 YSLEER. The CDR3 protein is CASSQEQGSVAKNIQYF. The CDR3 nucleotides read TGCGCCAGCAGCCAAGAACAGGGAAGTGTAGCCAAAAACATTCAGTACTTC.

The chain links TRBV6-5 to TRBJ2-7; 9 bases match TRBD2. Trimming at V came to 5 bases and at J to 1 base, leaving 3 bases not matched to a gene. CDR3 length: 14 residues. CDR1 and CDR2 (germline): MNHEY, SVGAGI. Here the CDR3 reads CASSVTSGSYEQYF. The DNA of the CDR3 is TGTGCCAGCAGTGTGACTAGCGGATCCTACGAGCAGTACTTC.

This rearrangement joins TRBV5-8 to TRBJ1-6, with unresolved D. The CDR3 contains 17 residues. Germline loops: CDR1 SGHTS, CDR2 YDEGEE. V was pared by 0 bases and J by 6 bases, with 16 bases between. The CDR3 sequence: CASSLAGSGQANSPLHF. The CDR3 DNA follows: TGTGCCAGCAGCTTGGCCGGTTCAGGTCAGGCTAATTCACCCCTCCACTTT.

Only one count was recorded for this clone. This chain joins TRBV5-1 and TRBJ1-2, with D possibly TRBD1 on 5 matching bases. V was cut by 0 bases and J by 6 bases, with 15 bases left in between. The length of the CDR3 is 15 residues. Germline V CDR1 and CDR2: SGHRS, YFSETQ. CDR3 coding DNA: TGCGCCAGCAGCTTGGAGAACAGACAGACGGATGGCTACACCTTC. Encoded protein: CASSLENRQTDGYTF.